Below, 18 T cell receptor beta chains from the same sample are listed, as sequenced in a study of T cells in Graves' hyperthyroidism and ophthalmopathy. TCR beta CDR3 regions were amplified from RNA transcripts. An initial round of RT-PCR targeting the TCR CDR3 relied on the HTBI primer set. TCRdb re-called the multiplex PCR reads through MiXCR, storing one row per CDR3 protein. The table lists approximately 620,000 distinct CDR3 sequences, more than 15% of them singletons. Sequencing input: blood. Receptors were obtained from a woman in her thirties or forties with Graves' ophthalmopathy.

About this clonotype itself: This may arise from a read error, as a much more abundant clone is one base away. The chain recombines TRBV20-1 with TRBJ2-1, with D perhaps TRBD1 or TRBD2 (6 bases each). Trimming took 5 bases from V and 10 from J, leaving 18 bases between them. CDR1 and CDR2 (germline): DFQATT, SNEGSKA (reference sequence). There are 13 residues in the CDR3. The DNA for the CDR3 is TGCAGTGCTGACGCCCGGAGGGGGGTCGAGCAGTTCTTC. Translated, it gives CSADARRGVEQFF.

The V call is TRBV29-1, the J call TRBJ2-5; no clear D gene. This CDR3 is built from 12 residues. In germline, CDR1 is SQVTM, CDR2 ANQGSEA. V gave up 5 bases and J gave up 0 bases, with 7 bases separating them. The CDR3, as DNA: TGCAGCGTTCTGCTGTACCAAGAGACCCAGTACTTC. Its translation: CSVLLYQETQYF.

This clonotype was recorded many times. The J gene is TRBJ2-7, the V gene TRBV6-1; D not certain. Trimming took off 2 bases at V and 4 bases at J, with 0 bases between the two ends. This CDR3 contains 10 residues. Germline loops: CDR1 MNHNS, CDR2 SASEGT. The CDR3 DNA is TGTGCCAGCAGTGAATACGAGCAGTACTTC. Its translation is CASSEYEQYF.

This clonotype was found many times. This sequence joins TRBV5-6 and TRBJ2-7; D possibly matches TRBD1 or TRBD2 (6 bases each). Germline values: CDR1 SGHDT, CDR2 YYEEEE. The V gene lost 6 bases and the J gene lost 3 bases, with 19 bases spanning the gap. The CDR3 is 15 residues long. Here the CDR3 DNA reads TGTGCCAGCACCTATATCGGGGGACAAAACTACGAGCAGTACTTC. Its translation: CASTYIGGQNYEQYF.

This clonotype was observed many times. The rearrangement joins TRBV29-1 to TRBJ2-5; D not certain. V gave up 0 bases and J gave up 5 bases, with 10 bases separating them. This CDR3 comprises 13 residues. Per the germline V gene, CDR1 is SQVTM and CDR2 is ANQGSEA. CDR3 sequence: CSVEERVGETQYF. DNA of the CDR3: TGCAGCGTTGAAGAAAGGGTAGGCGAGACCCAGTACTTC.

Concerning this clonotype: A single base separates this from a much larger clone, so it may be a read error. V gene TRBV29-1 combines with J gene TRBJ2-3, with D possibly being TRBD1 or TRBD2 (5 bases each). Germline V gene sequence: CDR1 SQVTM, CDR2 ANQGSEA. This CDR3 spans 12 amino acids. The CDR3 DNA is TGCACCGTTGTGGGGGATACAGATACGCAGTATTTT. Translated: CTVVGDTDTQYF.

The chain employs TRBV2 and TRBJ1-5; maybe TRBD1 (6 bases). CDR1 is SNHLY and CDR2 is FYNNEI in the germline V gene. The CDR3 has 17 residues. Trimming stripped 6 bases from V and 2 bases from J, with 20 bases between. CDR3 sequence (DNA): TGTGCCAGCAGCTACAACCTACAGGGATCTGGCAATCAGCCCCAGCATTTT. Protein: CASSYNLQGSGNQPQHF. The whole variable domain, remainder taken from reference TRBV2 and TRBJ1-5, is EPEVTQTPSHQVTQMGQEVILRCVPISNHLYFYWYRQILGQKVEFLVSFYNNEISEKSEIFDDQFSVERPDGSNFTLKIRSTKLEDSAMYFCASSYNLQGSGNQPQHFGDGTRLSIL.

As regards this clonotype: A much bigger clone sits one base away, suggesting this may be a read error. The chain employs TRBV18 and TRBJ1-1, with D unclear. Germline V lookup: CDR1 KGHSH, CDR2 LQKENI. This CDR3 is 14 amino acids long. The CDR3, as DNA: TGTGTCAGCTCACCAGCTAGGTCGGGCACTGAAGCTTTCTTT. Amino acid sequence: CVSSPARSGTEAFF.

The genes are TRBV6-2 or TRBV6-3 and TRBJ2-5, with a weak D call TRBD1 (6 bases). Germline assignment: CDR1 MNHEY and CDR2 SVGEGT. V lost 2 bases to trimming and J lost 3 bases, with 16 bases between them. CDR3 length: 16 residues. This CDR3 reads CASSYGAGDMEETQYF. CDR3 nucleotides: TGTGCCAGCAGTTACGGGGCAGGGGATATGGAAGAGACCCAGTACTTC.

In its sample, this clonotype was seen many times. This CDR3 is CASSLIGSAGGEETQYF. CDR3 sequence (DNA): TGCGCCAGCAGCTTGATCGGCTCCGCGGGAGGGGAAGAGACCCAGTACTTC. The rearrangement joins TRBV5-1 to TRBJ2-5; 9 bases map to TRBD2. Losses at the gene ends were 1 base for V and 3 bases for J; bases not matched to a gene: 10. There are 17 residues in the CDR3. Germline values: CDR1 SGHRS, CDR2 YFSETQ.

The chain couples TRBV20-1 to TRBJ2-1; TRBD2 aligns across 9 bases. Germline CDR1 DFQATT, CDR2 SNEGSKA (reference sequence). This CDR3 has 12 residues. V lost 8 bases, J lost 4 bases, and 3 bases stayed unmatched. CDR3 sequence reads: CSSGGKYNEQFF. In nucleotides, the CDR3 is TGCAGTAGCGGGGGGAAATACAATGAGCAGTTCTTC.

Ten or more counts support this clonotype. The CDR3: CASRPRTSVSNEQFF. CDR3 coding DNA: TGTGCCAGCAGGCCCCGGACGTCAGTCAGCAATGAGCAGTTCTTC. The chain employs TRBV6-2 or TRBV6-3 and TRBJ2-1; D is uncertain. Germline CDR1 is MNHEY and CDR2 is SVGEGT. Trimming took off 6 bases at V and 6 bases at J, with 18 bases between the two ends. CDR3 length: 15 residues.

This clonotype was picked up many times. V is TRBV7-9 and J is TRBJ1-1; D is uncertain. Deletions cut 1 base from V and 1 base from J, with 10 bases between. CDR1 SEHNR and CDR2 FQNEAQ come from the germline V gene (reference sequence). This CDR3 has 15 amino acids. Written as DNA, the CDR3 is TGTGCCAGCAGCTTAGTGAGGGTGGGGAACACTGAAGCTTTCTTT. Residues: CASSLVRVGNTEAFF.

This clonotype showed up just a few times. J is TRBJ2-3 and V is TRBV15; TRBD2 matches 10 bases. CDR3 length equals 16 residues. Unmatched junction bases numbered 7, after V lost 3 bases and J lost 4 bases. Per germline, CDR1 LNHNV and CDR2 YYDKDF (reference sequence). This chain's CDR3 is CATSSPLAGYADTQYF. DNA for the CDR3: TGTGCCACCAGCAGCCCACTAGCGGGATATGCAGATACGCAGTATTTT.

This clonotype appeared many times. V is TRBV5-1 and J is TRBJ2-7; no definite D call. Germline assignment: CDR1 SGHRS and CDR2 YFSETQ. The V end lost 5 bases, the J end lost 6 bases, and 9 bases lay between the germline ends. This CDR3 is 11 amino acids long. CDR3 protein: CASSDNGEQYF. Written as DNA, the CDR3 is TGCGCCAGCAGTGACAACGGCGAGCAGTACTTC.

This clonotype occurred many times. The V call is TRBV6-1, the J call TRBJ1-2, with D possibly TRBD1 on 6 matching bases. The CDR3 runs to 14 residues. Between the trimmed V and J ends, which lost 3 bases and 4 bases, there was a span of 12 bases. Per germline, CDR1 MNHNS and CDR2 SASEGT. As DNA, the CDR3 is TGTGCCAGCAGTGACACTTCGGACAGCTATGGCTACACCTTC. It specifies CASSDTSDSYGYTF.

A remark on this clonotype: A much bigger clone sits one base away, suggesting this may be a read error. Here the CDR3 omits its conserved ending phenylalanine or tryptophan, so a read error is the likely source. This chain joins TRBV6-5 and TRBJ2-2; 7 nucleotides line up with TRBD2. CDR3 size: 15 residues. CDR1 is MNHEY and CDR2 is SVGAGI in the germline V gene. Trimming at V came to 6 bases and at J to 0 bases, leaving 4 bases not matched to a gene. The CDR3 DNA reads TGTGCCAGCAGATTTACTAGCGCGAACACCGGGGAGCTGTTTATT. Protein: CASRFTSANTGELFI.

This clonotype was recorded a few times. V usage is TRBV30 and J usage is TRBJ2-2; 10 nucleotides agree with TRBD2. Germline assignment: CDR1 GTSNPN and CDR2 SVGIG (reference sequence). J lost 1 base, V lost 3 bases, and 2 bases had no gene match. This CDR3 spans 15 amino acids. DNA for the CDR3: TGTGCCTGGAGGAGACTAGCGGGGAACACCGGGGAGCTGTTTTTT. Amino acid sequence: CAWRRLAGNTGELFF.